A single sample is the source of the 14 T cell receptor beta chains below, sequenced in a study of human T cells and chemical hapten exposure. Using its own MiXCR run on the RACE reads, TCRdb lists one record per CDR3 protein. The table lists 200,000 to 300,000 distinct CDR3 sequences, about 9% of them singletons, with around 2.5% in the top ten. Time point here: pre-sensitization, week 0. The treatment is: therapeutic diphenylcyclopropenone sensitization with weekly scalp DPC. This specimen consisted of whole blood, obtained in connection with sensitization to the hapten diphenylcyclopropenone (DPC). Source of these receptors: a woman between 40 and 50 years old with alopecia areata. Some clones in this sample may be carry-over from other donors' samples.

The sample holds a few counts of this clonotype. The chain couples TRBV28 to TRBJ2-7, with 10 bases identical to TRBD1. The CDR3 totals 16 residues. Losses at the gene ends were 2 bases for V and 4 bases for J; bases not matched to a gene: 8. CDR1 and CDR2 (germline): MDHEN, SYDVKM. The CDR3 region has the DNA TGTGCCAGCAGTTTACCGCCCGGACAGGGGGTATACGAGCAGTACTTC. It codes for CASSLPPGQGVYEQYF. Full variable domain (remainder filled in from reference TRBV28 and TRBJ2-7): DVKVTQSSRYLVKRTGEKVFLECVQDMDHENMFWYRQDPGLGLRLIYFSYDVKMKEKGDIPEGYSVSREKKERFSLILESASTNQTSMYLCASSLPPGQGVYEQYFGPGTRLTVT.

The rearrangement links TRBV3-1 to TRBJ2-6; no firm D call. CDR1 is LGHDT, CDR2 YNNKEL, per germline (reference sequence). Deletions cut 2 bases from V and 0 bases from J, with 8 bases between. CDR3 length equals 16 residues. This CDR3 is CASSQTLGSGANVLTF. The DNA of the CDR3 is TGTGCCAGCAGCCAAACGTTGGGCTCTGGGGCCAACGTCCTGACTTTC.

As to this clonotype: The conserved phenylalanine or tryptophan normally closing the CDR3 is absent here, so this likely arose from a read error. The chain combines TRBV12-3 or TRBV12-4 with TRBJ2-7; D perhaps matches TRBD2 (5 bases). With 6 bases removed from V and 4 bases from J, the gap between germline ends came to 10 bases. This CDR3 is 12 amino acids long. CDR3 sequence: CASRGVQYEQYL. As DNA, the CDR3 is TGTGCCAGCAGGGGAGTTCAGTACGAGCAGTACTTA.

This clonotype was seen repeatedly, ten times or more. The chain joins TRBV5-1 to TRBJ1-4; the D gene is possibly TRBD1 (5 bases). The CDR3 has 16 residues. Looked up from germline, CDR1 is SGHRS and CDR2 is YFSETQ. Trimming shortened V by 3 bases and J by 7 bases, and 19 bases separated the two germline ends. The CDR3 region is CASSSGRRAGGEKLFF. CDR3 nucleotide sequence: TGCGCCAGCAGCTCTGGTCGGCGCGCGGGGGGTGAAAAACTGTTTTTT.

This clonotype was counted a few times. The chain is built from TRBV7-2 and TRBJ2-7; 8 bases are a match to TRBD2. This CDR3 comprises 15 residues. V shed 5 bases and J 7 bases; nucleotides not matched to a gene: 13. Germline V gene lookup returns CDR1 SGHTA and CDR2 FQGNSA. This CDR3 is CASSRGLAWSGEQYF. In nucleotides, the CDR3 is TGTGCCAGCAGCCGCGGACTAGCCTGGTCGGGAGAGCAGTACTTC.

In its sample, this clonotype was seen a few times. The V gene is TRBV6-5, the J gene TRBJ1-1; no clear D gene. The V gene's germline CDR1 is MNHEY and CDR2 SVGAGI. V dropped 0 bases and J dropped 7 bases, with 15 bases sitting between them. CDR3 length: 15 amino acids. The CDR3: CASSYSSGSRFEAFF. CDR3 in DNA: TGTGCCAGCAGTTACTCGTCCGGGAGTCGATTTGAAGCTTTCTTT.

The V and J genes are TRBV3-1 and TRBJ1-5; D might be TRBD1 (5 bases). Germline V lookup: CDR1 LGHDT, CDR2 YNNKEL (reference sequence). Trimming stripped 1 base from V and 8 bases from J, with 18 bases between. This CDR3 is built from 16 residues. CDR3 protein: CASSQAPPGAREPQHF. The CDR3 DNA sequence: TGTGCCAGCAGCCAAGCCCCCCCCGGGGCTAGGGAGCCCCAGCATTTT.

This clonotype has a handful of counts. The V gene is TRBV28, the J gene TRBJ2-7, with D tentatively TRBD1 (6 bases). CDR3 length: 14 amino acids. Germline V gene sequence: CDR1 MDHEN, CDR2 SYDVKM. The germline V and J ends were trimmed by 2 bases and 4 bases, with 12 bases remaining between them. The CDR3 sequence: CASSLGTPSYEQYF. The DNA of the CDR3 is TGTGCCAGCAGTTTAGGGACACCGTCATACGAGCAGTACTTC.

This clonotype was detected only a few times. The chain employs TRBV10-3 and TRBJ2-5, with D maybe TRBD1 (5 bases). The CDR3 covers 14 residues. Trimming took 10 bases from V and 4 from J, leaving 19 bases between them. Germline V gives CDR1 ENHRY, CDR2 SYGVKD. The DNA of the CDR3 is TGTGCCACCCGTCAGGGTTGGGCGGTAGAGACCCAGTACTTC. Protein: CATRQGWAVETQYF.

V gene TRBV7-2 combines with J gene TRBJ2-5; 8 nucleotides line up with TRBD1. Germline V gene sequence: CDR1 SGHTA, CDR2 FQGNSA. Trimming cost V 0 bases and J 5 bases; bases outside gene matches: 8. CDR3 length equals 16 residues. CDR3 sequence (DNA): TGTGCCAGCAGCTTAGCAGGGCCAGGGGGCAGGGAGACCCAGTACTTC. This sequence encodes CASSLAGPGGRETQYF.

This clonotype was counted at least ten times. The V and J genes are TRBV5-6 and TRBJ1-1; no clear D gene. The V and J ends lost 4 bases and 5 bases respectively, with 12 bases between them. CDR1 is SGHDT and CDR2 is YYEEEE in the germline V gene. CDR3 size: 13 residues. The CDR3 protein is CASSLRARTEAFF. DNA of the CDR3: TGTGCCAGCAGCCTTCGGGCCCGGACTGAAGCTTTCTTT.

The table lists this clonotype with a few counts. This chain joins TRBV5-5 and TRBJ1-4, with D possibly TRBD1 on 6 matching bases. Germline CDR1 reads SGHKS; CDR2 reads YYEKEE (reference sequence). Trimming took 4 bases from V and 5 from J, leaving 18 bases between them. CDR3 size: 16 residues. In nucleotides, the CDR3 is TGTGCCAGCAGCGAGACACCCGGGACACAAAATGAAAAACTGTTTTTT. Amino acids: CASSETPGTQNEKLFF.

This clonotype has only a few counts. This chain links TRBV15 with TRBJ1-2, with D perhaps matching TRBD1 (6 bases). V was trimmed by 5 bases and J by 2 bases, leaving 27 bases between them. In germline, CDR1 is LNHNV, CDR2 YYDKDF (reference sequence). The CDR3 sequence is 19 residues long. This CDR3 is CATSANRARIHEINYGYTF. The CDR3 DNA is TGTGCCACCAGCGCTAACAGGGCCCGCATCCATGAAATAAACTATGGCTACACCTTC. Filled out from reference TRBV15 and TRBJ1-2, the complete variable domain reads DAMVIQNPRYQVTQFGKPVTLSCSQTLNHNVMYWYQQKSSQAPKLLFHYYDKDFNNEADTPDNFQSRRPNTSFCFLDIRSPGLGDTAMYLCATSANRARIHEINYGYTFGSGTRLTVV.

To note about this clonotype: This could be a read error, since a much larger clone is one nucleotide away. The chain couples TRBV2 to TRBJ2-2; D is unresolved. The CDR3 length is 14 residues. The germline V and J ends were trimmed by 10 bases and 0 bases, with 12 bases remaining between them. From germline, CDR1 is SNHLY and CDR2 FYNNEI. The DNA of the CDR3 is TGTGCCACCGAGTCAGGACCGAACACCGGGGAGCTGTTTTTT. Its protein is CATESGPNTGELFF.